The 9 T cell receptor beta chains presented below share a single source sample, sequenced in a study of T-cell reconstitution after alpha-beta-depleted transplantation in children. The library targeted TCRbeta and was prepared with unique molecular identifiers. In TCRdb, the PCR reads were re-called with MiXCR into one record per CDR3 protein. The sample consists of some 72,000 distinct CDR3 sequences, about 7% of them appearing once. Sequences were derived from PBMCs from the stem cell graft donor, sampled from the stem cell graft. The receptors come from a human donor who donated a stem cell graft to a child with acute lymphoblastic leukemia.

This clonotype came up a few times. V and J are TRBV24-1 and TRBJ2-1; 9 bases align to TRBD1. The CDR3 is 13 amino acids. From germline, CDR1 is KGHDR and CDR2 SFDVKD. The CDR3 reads CATGDRDYNEQFF. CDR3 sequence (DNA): TGTGCGACGGGGGACAGGGACTACAATGAGCAGTTCTTC.

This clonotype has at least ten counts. CDR3 region: CAIQPGGGDYEQYF. In DNA form, the CDR3 reads TGTGCCATCCAACCTGGCGGGGGGGACTACGAGCAGTACTTC. The rearrangement uses TRBV10-3 and TRBJ2-7, with 9 positions matching TRBD2. J was trimmed by 3 bases and V by 8 bases; bases with no gene match: 8. Germline values: CDR1 ENHRY, CDR2 SYGVKD. The CDR3 length is 14 residues.

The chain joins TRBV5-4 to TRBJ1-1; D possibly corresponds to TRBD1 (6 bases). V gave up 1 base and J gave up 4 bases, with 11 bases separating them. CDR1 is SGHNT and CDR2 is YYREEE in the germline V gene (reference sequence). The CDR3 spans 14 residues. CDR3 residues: CASSLFGGGTEAFF. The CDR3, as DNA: TGTGCCAGCAGCTTGTTCGGGGGCGGCACTGAAGCTTTCTTT.

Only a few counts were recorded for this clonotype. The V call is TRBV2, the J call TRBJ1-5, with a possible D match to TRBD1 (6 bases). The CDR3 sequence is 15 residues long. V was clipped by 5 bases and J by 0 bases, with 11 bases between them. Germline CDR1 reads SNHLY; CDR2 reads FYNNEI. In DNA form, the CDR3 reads TGTGCCAGCAGTACCGGGACATTTAGCAATCAGCCCCAGCATTTT. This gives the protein CASSTGTFSNQPQHF.

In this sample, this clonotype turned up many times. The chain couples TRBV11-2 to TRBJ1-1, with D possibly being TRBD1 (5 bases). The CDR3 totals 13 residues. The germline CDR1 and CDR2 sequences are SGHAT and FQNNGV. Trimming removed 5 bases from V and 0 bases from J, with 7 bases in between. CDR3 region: CASSIRVNTEAFF. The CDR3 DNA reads TGTGCCAGCAGCATCAGGGTGAACACTGAAGCTTTCTTT.

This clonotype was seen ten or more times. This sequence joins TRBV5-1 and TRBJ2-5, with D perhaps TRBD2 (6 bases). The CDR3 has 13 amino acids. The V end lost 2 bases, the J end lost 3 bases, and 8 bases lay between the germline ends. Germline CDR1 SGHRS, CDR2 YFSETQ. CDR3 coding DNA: TGCGCCAGCAGCTTCGGCGGGGAAGAGACCCAGTACTTC. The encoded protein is CASSFGGEETQYF.

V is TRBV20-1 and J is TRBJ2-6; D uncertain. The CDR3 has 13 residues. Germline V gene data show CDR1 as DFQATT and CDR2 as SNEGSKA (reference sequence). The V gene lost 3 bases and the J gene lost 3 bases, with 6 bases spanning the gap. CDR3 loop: CSASDGGANVLTF. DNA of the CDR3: TGCAGTGCTAGTGACGGTGGGGCCAACGTCCTGACTTTC.

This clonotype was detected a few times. The CDR3 here is CASGPRGEGNEQFF. The CDR3 DNA is TGTGCTAGTGGTCCCCGCGGGGAAGGCAATGAGCAGTTCTTC. J is TRBJ2-1 and V is TRBV12-5; TRBD2 is a possible D gene (6 bases). The CDR3 has 14 amino acids. Germline V CDR1 and CDR2: LGHNT, FRNRAP. V lost 5 bases and J 6 bases, leaving 14 bases between the germline ends.

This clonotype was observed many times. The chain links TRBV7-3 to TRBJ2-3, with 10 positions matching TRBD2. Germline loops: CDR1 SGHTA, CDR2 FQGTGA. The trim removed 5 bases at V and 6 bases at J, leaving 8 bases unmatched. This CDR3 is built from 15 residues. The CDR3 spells CASSPSGGAFDTQYF. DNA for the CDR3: TGTGCCAGCAGCCCCAGCGGGGGGGCCTTTGATACGCAGTATTTT.